This T cell receptor (beta chain) was sequenced in a study of vaccination and CD4 T cells after COVID-19. Scientists ran DNA taken from cultured CD4+ T cells through the Oncomine TCR Beta short-read assay for sequencing. The source of extracted genomic DNA was cultured CD4+ T cells. TCRdb analysed the PCR reads with MiXCR anew, one entry per CDR3 protein. The profile shows around 10,000 distinct CDR3 sequences, over 25% of them singletons. The CDR3 runs to 15 residues. Germline V CDR1 and CDR2: MGHDK, SYGVNS. Trimming took 1 base from V and 7 from J; bases not matched to a gene: 4. Stated treatment: approximately nine-day PBMC culture with coronavirus spike peptide pools or control peptides (ViraFEST assay). According to the study, CD4+ T cells from the unexposed donor were gathered ahead of the COVID-19 pandemic (2011-2018). Before TCRs were sequenced, ViraFEST expanded antigen-specific T cells with peptide pools.

This clonotype was seen only a few times. Its target is not known. The source of this sequence is a human donor in good health. Sequenced sample: CD4+ T cells from blood, cultured in vitro. This chain uses TRBV25-1 with TRBJ1-6; 7 bases agree with TRBD1. CDR3 in amino acids: CASSELDRPNSPLHF. CDR3 DNA: TGTGCCAGCAGTGAATTGGACAGGCCAAATTCACCCCTCCACTTT.